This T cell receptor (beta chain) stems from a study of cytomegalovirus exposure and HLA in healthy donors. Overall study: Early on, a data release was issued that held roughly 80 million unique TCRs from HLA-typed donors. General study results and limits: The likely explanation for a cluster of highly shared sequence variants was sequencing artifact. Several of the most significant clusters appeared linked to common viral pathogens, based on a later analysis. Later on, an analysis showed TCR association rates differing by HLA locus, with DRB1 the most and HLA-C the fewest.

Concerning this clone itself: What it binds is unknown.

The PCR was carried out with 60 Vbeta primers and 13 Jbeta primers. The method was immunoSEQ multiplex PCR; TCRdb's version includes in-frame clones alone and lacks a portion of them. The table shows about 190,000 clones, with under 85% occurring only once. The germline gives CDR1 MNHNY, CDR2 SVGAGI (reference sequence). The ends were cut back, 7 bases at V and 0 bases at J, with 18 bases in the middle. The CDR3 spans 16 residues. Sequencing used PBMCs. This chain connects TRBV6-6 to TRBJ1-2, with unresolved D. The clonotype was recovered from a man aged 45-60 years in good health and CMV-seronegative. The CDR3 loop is CASIAWKGGANYGYTF. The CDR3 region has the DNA TGTGCCAGCATCGCCTGGAAGGGAGGCGCTAACTATGGCTACACCTTC.